This T cell receptor beta chain derives from a study of low-dose radiotherapy and immunotherapy resistance in tumors. Across the study: Priming of first-strand cDNA relied on TRAV- and TRBV-specific primers (covering alpha and beta chains).

This CDR3 spans 13 amino acids. The germline gives CDR1 MDHEN, CDR2 SYDVKM. V lost 5 bases and J lost 7, with 12 bases in between. At least ten counts were recorded for this clonotype. The PCR that amplified TCRs ran for approximately 20 cycles, relying on a constant-region primer and a V-primer adapter. TCRdb independently ran MiXCR on the reads; one entry per CDR3 protein. The sample has under 60,000 distinct CDR3 sequences; about 11% are singletons. The time point is: before trial treatment. Donors were given nivolumab, ipilimumab, aspirin, low-dose cyclophosphamide and low-dose radiotherapy. As a condition of eligibility, patients had advanced solid tumors lacking tumor-infiltrating lymphocytes.

This specimen consisted of PBMCs, obtained before treatment. The source of this sequence is a female donor with ovarian cancer. J is TRBJ2-1 and V is TRBV28; TRBD2 is a possible D gene (5 bases). DNA of the CDR3: TGTGCCAGCAGTATCACTAGGGCTAATGAGCAGTTCTTC. Protein sequence: CASSITRANEQFF.